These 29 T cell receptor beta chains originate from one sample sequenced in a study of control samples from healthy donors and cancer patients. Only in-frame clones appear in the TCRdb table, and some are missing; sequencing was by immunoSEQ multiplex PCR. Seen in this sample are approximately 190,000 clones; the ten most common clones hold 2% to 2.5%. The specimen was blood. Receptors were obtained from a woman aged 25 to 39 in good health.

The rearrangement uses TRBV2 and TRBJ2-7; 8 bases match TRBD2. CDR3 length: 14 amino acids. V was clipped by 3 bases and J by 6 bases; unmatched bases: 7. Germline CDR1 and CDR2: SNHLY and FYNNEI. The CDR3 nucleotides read TGTGCCAGCAGTGAGACCGGGGGGGACTTCGAGCAGTACTTC. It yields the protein CASSETGGDFEQYF.

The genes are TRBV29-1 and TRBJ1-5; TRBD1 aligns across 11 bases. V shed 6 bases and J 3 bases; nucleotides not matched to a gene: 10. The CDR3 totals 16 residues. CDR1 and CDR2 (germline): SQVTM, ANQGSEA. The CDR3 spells CSVTLGQGASNQPQHF. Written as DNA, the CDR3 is TGCAGCGTGACTCTCGGACAGGGGGCCTCCAATCAGCCCCAGCATTTT.

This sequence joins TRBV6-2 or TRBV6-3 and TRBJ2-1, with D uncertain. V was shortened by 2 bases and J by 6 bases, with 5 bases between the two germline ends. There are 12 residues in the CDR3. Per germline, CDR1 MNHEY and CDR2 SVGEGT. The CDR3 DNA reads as TGTGCCAGCAGTTACAAGATCAATGAGCAGTTCTTC. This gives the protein CASSYKINEQFF.

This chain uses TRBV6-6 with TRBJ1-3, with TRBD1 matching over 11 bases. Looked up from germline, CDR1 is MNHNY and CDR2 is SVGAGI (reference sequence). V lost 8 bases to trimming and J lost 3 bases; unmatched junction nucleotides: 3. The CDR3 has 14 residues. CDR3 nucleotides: TGTGCCAGCGATGGGACAGGGGGTGGAAACACCATATATTTT. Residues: CASDGTGGGNTIYF.

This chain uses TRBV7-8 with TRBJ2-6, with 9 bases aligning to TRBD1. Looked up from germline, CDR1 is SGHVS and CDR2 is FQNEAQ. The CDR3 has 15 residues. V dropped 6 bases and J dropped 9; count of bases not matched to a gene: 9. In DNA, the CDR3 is TGTGCCAGCAGTCACCCGGGACAGGGCGTCAACGTCCTGACTTTC. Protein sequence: CASSHPGQGVNVLTF.

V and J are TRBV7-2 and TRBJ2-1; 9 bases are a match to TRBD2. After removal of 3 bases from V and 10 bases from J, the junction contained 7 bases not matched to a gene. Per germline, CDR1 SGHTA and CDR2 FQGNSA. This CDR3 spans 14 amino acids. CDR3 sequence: CASSFTLSGREQFF. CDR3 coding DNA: TGTGCCAGCAGCTTCACACTTAGCGGGAGAGAGCAGTTCTTC.

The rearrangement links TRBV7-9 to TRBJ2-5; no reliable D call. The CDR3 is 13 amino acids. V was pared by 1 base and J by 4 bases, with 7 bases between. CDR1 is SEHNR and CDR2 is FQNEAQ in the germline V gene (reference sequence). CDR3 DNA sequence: TGTGCCAGCAGCTTAGTTTTTGGAGAGACCCAGTACTTC. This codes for CASSLVFGETQYF.

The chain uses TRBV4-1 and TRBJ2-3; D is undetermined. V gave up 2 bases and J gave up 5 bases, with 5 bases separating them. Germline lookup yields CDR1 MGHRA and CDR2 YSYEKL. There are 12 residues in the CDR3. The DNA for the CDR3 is TGCGCCAGCAGCCAACCACTAGATACGCAGTATTTT. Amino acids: CASSQPLDTQYF.

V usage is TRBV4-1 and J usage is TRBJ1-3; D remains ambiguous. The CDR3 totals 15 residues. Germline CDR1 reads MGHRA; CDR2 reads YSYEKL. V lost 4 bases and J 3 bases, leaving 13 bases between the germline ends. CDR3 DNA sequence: TGCGCCAGCAGCCTTACAGACGGACTTGGAAACACCATATATTTT. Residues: CASSLTDGLGNTIYF.

CDR3 protein: CASSLGSSPLHF. In DNA form, the CDR3 reads TGTGCCAGTAGTCTCGGCAGTTCACCCCTCCACTTT. The genes are TRBV19 and TRBJ1-6, with unresolved D. Germline-derived CDR1 and CDR2 are LNHDA and SQIVND (reference sequence). Trimming removed 5 bases from V and 9 bases from J, with 8 bases in between. The CDR3 is 12 residues long.

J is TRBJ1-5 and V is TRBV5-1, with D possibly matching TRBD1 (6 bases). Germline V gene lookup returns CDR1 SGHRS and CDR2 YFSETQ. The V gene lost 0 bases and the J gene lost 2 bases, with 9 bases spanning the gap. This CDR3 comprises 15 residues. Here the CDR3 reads CASSLAGAGNQPQHF. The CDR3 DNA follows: TGCGCCAGCAGCTTGGCGGGGGCGGGCAATCAGCCCCAGCATTTT.

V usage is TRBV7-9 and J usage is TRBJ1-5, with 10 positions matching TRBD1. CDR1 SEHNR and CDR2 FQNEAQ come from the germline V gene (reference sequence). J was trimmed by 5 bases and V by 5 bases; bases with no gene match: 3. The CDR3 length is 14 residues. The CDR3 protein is CASSTGTGDQPQHF. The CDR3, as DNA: TGTGCCAGCAGCACCGGGACAGGGGATCAGCCCCAGCATTTT.

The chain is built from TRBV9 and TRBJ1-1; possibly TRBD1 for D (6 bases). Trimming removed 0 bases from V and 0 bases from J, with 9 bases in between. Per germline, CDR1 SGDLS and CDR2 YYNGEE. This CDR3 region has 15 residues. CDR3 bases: TGTGCCAGCAGCGTAGAGGGGGGGATGAACACTGAAGCTTTCTTT. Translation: CASSVEGGMNTEAFF.

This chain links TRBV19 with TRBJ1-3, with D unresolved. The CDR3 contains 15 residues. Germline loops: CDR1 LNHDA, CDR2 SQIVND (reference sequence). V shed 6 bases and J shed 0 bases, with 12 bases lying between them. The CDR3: CASSFTDVSGNTIYF. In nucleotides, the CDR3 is TGTGCCAGTAGCTTCACTGACGTCTCTGGAAACACCATATATTTT.

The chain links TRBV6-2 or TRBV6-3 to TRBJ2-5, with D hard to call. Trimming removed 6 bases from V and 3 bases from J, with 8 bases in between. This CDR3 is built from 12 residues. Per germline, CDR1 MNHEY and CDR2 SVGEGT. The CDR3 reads CASSQTKETQYF. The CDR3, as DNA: TGTGCCAGCAGCCAAACGAAAGAGACCCAGTACTTC.

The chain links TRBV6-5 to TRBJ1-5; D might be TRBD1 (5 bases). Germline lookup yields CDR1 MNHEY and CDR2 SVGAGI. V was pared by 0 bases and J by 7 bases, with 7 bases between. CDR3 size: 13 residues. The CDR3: CASSYSGTQPQHF. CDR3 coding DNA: TGTGCCAGCAGTTACTCAGGGACGCAGCCCCAGCATTTT.

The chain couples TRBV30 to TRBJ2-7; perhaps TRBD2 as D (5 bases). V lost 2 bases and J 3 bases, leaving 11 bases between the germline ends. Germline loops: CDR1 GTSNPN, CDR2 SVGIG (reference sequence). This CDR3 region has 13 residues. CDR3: CAWSSGGFYEQYF. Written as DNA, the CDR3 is TGTGCCTGGAGTTCTGGAGGCTTCTACGAGCAGTACTTC.

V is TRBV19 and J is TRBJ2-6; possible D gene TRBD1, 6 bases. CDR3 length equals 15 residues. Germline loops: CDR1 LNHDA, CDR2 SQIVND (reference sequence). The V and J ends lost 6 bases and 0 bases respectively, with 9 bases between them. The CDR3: CASSDRRSGANVLTF. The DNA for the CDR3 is TGTGCCAGTAGCGACAGGCGCTCTGGGGCCAACGTCCTGACTTTC.

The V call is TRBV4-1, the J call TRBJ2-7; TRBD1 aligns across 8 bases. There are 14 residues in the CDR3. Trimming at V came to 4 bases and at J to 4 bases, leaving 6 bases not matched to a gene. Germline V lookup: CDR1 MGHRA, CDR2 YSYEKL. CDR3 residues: CASSLGQGLYEQYF. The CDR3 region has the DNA TGCGCCAGCAGCCTTGGACAGGGTTTGTACGAGCAGTACTTC.

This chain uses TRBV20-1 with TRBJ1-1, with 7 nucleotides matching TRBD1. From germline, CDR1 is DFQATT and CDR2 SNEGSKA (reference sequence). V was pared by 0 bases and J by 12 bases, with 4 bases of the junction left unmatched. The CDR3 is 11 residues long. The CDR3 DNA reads TGCAGTGCTAGAGAGAACAGGGGAACTTTCTTT. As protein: CSARENRGTFF.

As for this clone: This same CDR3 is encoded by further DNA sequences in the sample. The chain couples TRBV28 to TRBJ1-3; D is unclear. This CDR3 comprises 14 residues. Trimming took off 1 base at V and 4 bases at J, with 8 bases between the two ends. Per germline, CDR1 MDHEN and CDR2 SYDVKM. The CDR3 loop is CASSLSVSGNTIYF. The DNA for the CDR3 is TGTGCCAGCAGTTTATCGGTGTCCGGAAACACCATATATTTT.

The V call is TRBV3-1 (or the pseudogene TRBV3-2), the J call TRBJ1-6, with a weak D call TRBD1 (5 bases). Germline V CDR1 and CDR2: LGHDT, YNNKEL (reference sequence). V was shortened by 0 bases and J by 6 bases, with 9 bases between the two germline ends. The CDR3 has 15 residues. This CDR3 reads CASSQDRGLNSPLHF. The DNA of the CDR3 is TGTGCCAGCAGCCAAGACCGGGGCCTTAATTCACCCCTCCACTTT.

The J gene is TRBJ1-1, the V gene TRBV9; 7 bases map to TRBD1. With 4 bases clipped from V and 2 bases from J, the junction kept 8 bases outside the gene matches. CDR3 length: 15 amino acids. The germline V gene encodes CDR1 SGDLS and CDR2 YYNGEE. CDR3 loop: CASSSTDRANTEAFF. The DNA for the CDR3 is TGTGCCAGCAGCTCAACTGACAGGGCTAACACTGAAGCTTTCTTT.

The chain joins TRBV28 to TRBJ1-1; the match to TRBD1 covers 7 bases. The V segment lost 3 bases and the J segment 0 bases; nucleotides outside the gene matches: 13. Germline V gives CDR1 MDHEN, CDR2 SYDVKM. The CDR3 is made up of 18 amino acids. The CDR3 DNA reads TGTGCCAGCAGTTTCTTAGTTCGGGACAGCAATATGAACACTGAAGCTTTCTTT. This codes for CASSFLVRDSNMNTEAFF.

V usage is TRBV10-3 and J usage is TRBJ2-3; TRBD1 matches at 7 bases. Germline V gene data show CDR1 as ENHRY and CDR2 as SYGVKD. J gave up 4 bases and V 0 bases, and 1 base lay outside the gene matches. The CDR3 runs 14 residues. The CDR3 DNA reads TGTGCCATCAGTGAGTCAGACAGGGCAGATACGCAGTATTTT. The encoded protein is CAISESDRADTQYF.

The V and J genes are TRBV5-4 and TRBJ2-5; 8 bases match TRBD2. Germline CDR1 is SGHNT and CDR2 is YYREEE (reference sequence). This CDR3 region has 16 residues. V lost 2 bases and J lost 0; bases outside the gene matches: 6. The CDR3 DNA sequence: TGTGCCAGCAGCTTCTGGGTCGGGGGGGACCAAGAGACCCAGTACTTC. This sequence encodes CASSFWVGGDQETQYF. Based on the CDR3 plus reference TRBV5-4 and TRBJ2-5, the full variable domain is ETGVTQSPTHLIKTRGQQVTLRCSSQSGHNTVSWYQQALGQGPQFIFQYYREEENGRGNFPPRFSGLQFPNYSSELNVNALELDDSALYLCASSFWVGGDQETQYFGPGTRLLVL.

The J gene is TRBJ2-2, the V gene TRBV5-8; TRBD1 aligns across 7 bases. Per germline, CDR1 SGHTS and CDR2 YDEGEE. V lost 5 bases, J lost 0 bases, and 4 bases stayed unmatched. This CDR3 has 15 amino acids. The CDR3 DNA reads TGTGCCAGCAGGTCCGGGACAGCGAACACCGGGGAGCTGTTTTTT. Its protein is CASRSGTANTGELFF.

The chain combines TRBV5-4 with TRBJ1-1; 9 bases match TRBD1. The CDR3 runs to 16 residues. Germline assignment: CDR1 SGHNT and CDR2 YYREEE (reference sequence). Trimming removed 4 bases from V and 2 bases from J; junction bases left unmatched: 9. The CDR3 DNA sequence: TGTGCCAGCAGCCCCGGGACAGGGAGAACAAACACTGAAGCTTTCTTT. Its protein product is CASSPGTGRTNTEAFF. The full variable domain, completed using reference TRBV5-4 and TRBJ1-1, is ETGVTQSPTHLIKTRGQQVTLRCSSQSGHNTVSWYQQALGQGPQFIFQYYREEENGRGNFPPRFSGLQFPNYSSELNVNALELDDSALYLCASSPGTGRTNTEAFFGQGTRLTVV.

CDR3 in amino acids: CASSDVSGGYNEQFF. DNA for the CDR3: TGTGCCAGCAGTGACGTTAGCGGGGGGTACAATGAGCAGTTCTTC. This rearrangement joins TRBV6-4 to TRBJ2-1; 10 nucleotides line up with TRBD2. V was clipped by 2 bases and J by 4 bases; unmatched bases: 2. This CDR3 spans 15 amino acids. CDR1 and CDR2 from the germline V gene are MRHNA and SNTAGT.